Listed here are 28 T cell receptor beta chains from one sample, sequenced in a study of human T cells and chemical hapten exposure. TCRdb analysed the RACE reads with MiXCR anew, one entry per CDR3 protein. The repertoire has roughly 380,000 distinct CDR3 sequences, roughly 6% of them found once; the top ten carry around 5.6%. Time point denoted: patch test 2, 6 weeks after DPC sensitization. Treatment reported: therapeutic diphenylcyclopropenone sensitization with weekly scalp DPC. The sequences come from whole blood, collected in connection with sensitization to the hapten diphenylcyclopropenone (DPC). Source of these receptors: a woman aged 18-35 years with alopecia areata. Some clones in this sample may be carry-over from other donors' samples.

This clonotype came up many times. The rearrangement uses TRBV6-1 and TRBJ1-4, with TRBD1 as a possible D gene (6 bases). Germline CDR1 and CDR2: MNHNS and SASEGT. V was trimmed by 0 bases and J by 7 bases, leaving 12 bases between them. The CDR3 contains 15 residues. CDR3 nucleotides: TGTGCCAGCAGTGAAGCTGGGGGGGGCGGTGAAAAACTGTTTTTT. Translated, it gives CASSEAGGGGEKLFF.

For the CDR3, the DNA is TGTGCCATCAGTGATAACAGGATCAATGAGCAGTTCTTC. Translated, it gives CAISDNRINEQFF. The chain has TRBV10-3 and TRBJ2-1, with D tentatively TRBD1 (5 bases). V was clipped by 3 bases and J by 6 bases, with 9 bases between them. The CDR3 has 13 residues. CDR1 is ENHRY, CDR2 SYGVKD, per germline.

This clonotype turned up a few times. The V call is TRBV12-3 or TRBV12-4, the J call TRBJ2-3; the D is unclear. Trimming took off 5 bases at V and 7 bases at J, with 4 bases between the two ends. This CDR3 has 10 residues. The CDR3 is CASSGNTQYF. Here the CDR3 DNA reads TGTGCCAGCAGTGGTAATACGCAGTATTTT.

This clonotype was observed many times. The chain combines TRBV7-9 with TRBJ1-6; TRBD1 might be the D (6 bases). Germline lookup yields CDR1 SEHNR and CDR2 FQNEAQ (reference sequence). Trimming took 4 bases from V and 0 from J, leaving 10 bases between them. There are 16 residues in the CDR3. CDR3 region: CASSSRTASYNSPLHF. CDR3 DNA sequence: TGTGCCAGCAGCTCTAGGACAGCCTCCTATAATTCACCCCTCCACTTT.

Ten or more counts support this clonotype. The chain is built from TRBV13 and TRBJ1-4, with D maybe TRBD1 (6 bases). The CDR3 sequence is 16 residues long. Germline CDR1 is PRHDT and CDR2 is FYEKMQ (reference sequence). V dropped 1 base and J dropped 8 bases, with 17 bases sitting between them. The CDR3 DNA reads TGTGCCAGCAGCTTAGTACAGGGCGTATCGGAGGAAAAACTGTTTTTT. Translated: CASSLVQGVSEEKLFF.

This clonotype came up many times. This chain connects TRBV6-2 or TRBV6-3 to TRBJ1-5; TRBD1 matches 7 bases. Looked up from germline, CDR1 is MNHEY and CDR2 is SVGEGT. J was trimmed by 6 bases and V by 0 bases; bases with no gene match: 5. The CDR3 has 15 residues. As DNA, the CDR3 is TGTGCCAGCAGTTACTCCGGGGAGGGGGCTCAGCCCCAGCATTTT. Its protein is CASSYSGEGAQPQHF.

This clonotype was counted many times. One end of the junction does not line up with germline, which may come from a read error. This chain links TRBV20-1 with TRBJ1-6; 7 nucleotides match TRBD1. The CDR3 extends over 13 amino acids. In germline, CDR1 is DFQATT, CDR2 SNEGSKA (reference sequence). CDR3 residues: CSARDRENSPLHF. The CDR3 DNA sequence: TGCAGTGCTCGAGACAGGGAAAATTCACCCCTCCACTTT.

This clonotype showed up many times. This rearrangement joins TRBV20-1 to TRBJ1-1; 10 positions match TRBD1. V was pared by 0 bases and J by 3 bases, with 7 bases of the junction left unmatched. Germline loops: CDR1 DFQATT, CDR2 SNEGSKA (reference sequence). The CDR3 extends over 16 amino acids. The CDR3 DNA follows: TGCAGTGCTAGAGATCCAGGACAGGGGGTTTACACTGAAGCTTTCTTT. Translating gives CSARDPGQGVYTEAFF.

This clonotype has a count of ten or more. The chain recombines TRBV7-2 with TRBJ1-2; 8 bases align to TRBD1. Germline-derived CDR1 and CDR2 are SGHTA and FQGNSA. J was trimmed by 5 bases and V by 1 base; bases with no gene match: 6. The CDR3 extends over 15 amino acids. DNA of the CDR3: TGTGCCAGCAGCTTAGAAGTCAGGGGGCCATATGGCTACACCTTC. Translating it yields CASSLEVRGPYGYTF.

The rearrangement links TRBV7-9 to TRBJ1-4; TRBD1 aligns across 8 bases. The J segment lost 8 bases and the V segment lost 3 bases, leaving 8 bases of the junction unmatched. CDR3 length: 15 residues. Germline CDR1 SEHNR, CDR2 FQNEAQ (reference sequence). CDR3 DNA: TGTGCCAGCAGCTTGGAGACAGGGGCCAAGGAAAAACTGTTTTTT. This encodes CASSLETGAKEKLFF. Filled out from reference TRBV7-9 and TRBJ1-4, the complete variable domain reads DTGVSQNPRHKITKRGQNVTFRCDPISEHNRLYWYRQTLGQGPEFLTYFQNEAQLEKSRLLSDRFSAERPKGSFSTLEIQRTEQGDSAMYLCASSLETGAKEKLFFGSGTQLSVL.

In this sample, this clonotype turned up many times. The rearrangement joins TRBV3-1 to TRBJ2-7; unclear D gene. The CDR3 loop spans 14 amino acids. CDR1 is LGHDT, CDR2 YNNKEL, per germline (reference sequence). Trimming cost V 3 bases and J 7 bases, with 16 bases left between them. As DNA, the CDR3 is TGTGCCAGCAGCCATCGGTTCCTCATGATAGAGCAGTACTTC. Translation gives CASSHRFLMIEQYF.

This clonotype was observed at least ten times. The V and J genes are TRBV12-3 or TRBV12-4 and TRBJ2-7, with D uncertain. The CDR3 is made up of 12 amino acids. V was trimmed by 3 bases and J by 6 bases, leaving 9 bases between them. This CDR3 reads CASSFPPSEQYF. The CDR3 bases are TGTGCCAGCAGTTTCCCCCCTAGCGAGCAGTACTTC.

This clonotype was picked up many times. CDR3 in DNA: TGTGCCAGCAGCCCGCACACCCTGCGGGGGATAGAGACCCAGTACTTC. Protein sequence: CASSPHTLRGIETQYF. This chain links TRBV13 with TRBJ2-5; 7 bases map to TRBD2. The ends lost 5 bases at V and 4 bases at J; junction bases unmatched: 13. Germline CDR1 and CDR2: PRHDT and FYEKMQ (reference sequence). The CDR3 is 16 residues long.

This clonotype was seen ten or more times. The V gene is TRBV29-1, the J gene TRBJ1-1, with D maybe TRBD1 (6 bases). CDR1 and CDR2 from the germline V gene are SQVTM and ANQGSEA. The V gene lost 7 bases and the J gene lost 1 base, with 10 bases spanning the gap. The CDR3 is 12 residues long. The CDR3 loop is CSAGQRNTEAFF. The CDR3 DNA is TGCAGCGCCGGACAGAGGAACACTGAAGCTTTCTTT.

At least ten counts were recorded for this clonotype. This chain connects TRBV5-4 to TRBJ1-2; the D gene is possibly TRBD1 (5 bases). The germline V and J ends were trimmed by 5 bases and 2 bases, with 10 bases remaining between them. Germline CDR1 reads SGHNT; CDR2 reads YYREEE (reference sequence). The CDR3 has 13 residues. CDR3 amino acids: CASRAGGNYGYTF. CDR3 bases: TGTGCCAGCAGGGCGGGGGGGAACTATGGCTACACCTTC. Full variable domain (remainder filled in from reference TRBV5-4 and TRBJ1-2): ETGVTQSPTHLIKTRGQQVTLRCSSQSGHNTVSWYQQALGQGPQFIFQYYREEENGRGNFPPRFSGLQFPNYSSELNVNALELDDSALYLCASRAGGNYGYTFGSGTRLTVV.

This clonotype was counted many times. The V call is TRBV27, the J call TRBJ1-6, with 7 bases fitting TRBD1. V lost 5 bases and J lost 10; bases outside the gene matches: 11. Germline values: CDR1 MNHEY, CDR2 SMNVEV (reference sequence). The CDR3 has 15 amino acids. The CDR3 DNA sequence: TGTGCCAGCAGTCACCTACAGGGGACGCGATCACCCCTCCACTTT. It specifies CASSHLQGTRSPLHF.

This clonotype was counted many times. The chain combines TRBV6-2 or TRBV6-3 with TRBJ2-7, with D unclear. V dropped 4 bases and J dropped 6 bases, with 10 bases sitting between them. The germline V gene has CDR1 MNHEY and CDR2 SVGEGT. The CDR3 has 12 residues. CDR3 bases: TGTGCCAGCAGTTTATTCACGGGCGAGCAGTACTTC. It codes for CASSLFTGEQYF.

V gene TRBV20-1 combines with J gene TRBJ1-2; unclear D gene. Per germline, CDR1 DFQATT and CDR2 SNEGSKA (reference sequence). Trimming cost V 5 bases and J 4 bases, with 11 bases left between them. The CDR3 spans 12 residues. This CDR3 is CSAHQPSYGYTF. The CDR3 DNA reads as TGCAGTGCTCACCAGCCATCCTATGGCTACACCTTC.

This clonotype was counted ten times or more. J is TRBJ2-5 and V is TRBV6-5, with 8 nucleotides matching TRBD1. CDR3 length: 15 residues. V lost 7 bases and J lost 2; bases outside the gene matches: 9. Germline V CDR1 and CDR2: MNHEY, SVGAGI. CDR3 in DNA: TGTGCCAGCAACCGCCTCCGACAGGGGCAAGAGACCCAGTACTTC. Amino acid sequence: CASNRLRQGQETQYF.

This chain connects TRBV7-2 to TRBJ2-1, with TRBD2 matching 14 bases. CDR1 is SGHTA and CDR2 is FQGNSA in the germline V gene. The CDR3 covers 18 residues. V dropped 4 bases and J dropped 4; count of bases not matched to a gene: 9. CDR3 loop: CASSSMTSGGAGYNEQFF. The CDR3 coding sequence is TGTGCCAGCAGCTCAATGACTAGCGGGGGGGCCGGATACAATGAGCAGTTCTTC. The full variable domain, its missing parts supplied by reference TRBV7-2 and TRBJ2-1, is GAGVSQSPSNKVTEKGKDVELRCDPISGHTALYWYRQSLGQGLEFLIYFQGNSAPDKSGLPSDRFSAERTGGSVSTLTIQRTQQEDSAVYLCASSSMTSGGAGYNEQFFGPGTRLTVL.

CDR3 sequence reads: CASNVDNSPYNEQFF. The CDR3 DNA reads as TGTGCCAGCAACGTAGACAATTCCCCCTACAATGAGCAGTTCTTC. The chain joins TRBV5-6 to TRBJ2-1; no reliable D call. The CDR3 has 15 residues. Germline V CDR1 and CDR2: SGHDT, YYEEEE. V gave up 6 bases and J gave up 2 bases, with 15 bases separating them.

V gene TRBV6-2 or TRBV6-3 combines with J gene TRBJ1-5, with D possibly matching TRBD1 (6 bases). V dropped 7 bases and J dropped 6 bases, with 13 bases sitting between them. The CDR3 spans 13 residues. Germline V gene data show CDR1 as MNHEY and CDR2 as SVGEGT. DNA of the CDR3: TGTGCCAGCACCTGGACAGAGGGTCAGCCCCAGCATTTT. Its translation: CASTWTEGQPQHF.

This clonotype appeared a single time. The J gene is TRBJ2-7, the V gene TRBV20-1; 12 bases map to TRBD2. The CDR3 consists of 16 residues. The trim removed 4 bases at V and 0 bases at J, leaving 7 bases unmatched. Germline lookup yields CDR1 DFQATT and CDR2 SNEGSKA (reference sequence). The CDR3: CSATQTSGGFSYEQYF. The DNA for the CDR3 is TGCAGTGCTACCCAAACTAGCGGGGGGTTCTCCTACGAGCAGTACTTC.

This clonotype has more than one count but fewer than ten. The V and J genes are TRBV4-3 and TRBJ2-4; D possibly corresponds to TRBD2 (6 bases). Germline CDR1 and CDR2: LGHNA and YSLEER. The CDR3 is 16 residues long. The V and J ends lost 0 bases and 2 bases respectively, with 11 bases between them. Here the CDR3 DNA reads TGCGCCAGCAGCCAAGATCAGGGAGGAACCAAAAACATTCAGTACTTC. This codes for CASSQDQGGTKNIQYF.

This clonotype showed up many times. The chain couples TRBV11-2 to TRBJ1-1; D gene unclear. Deletions cut 1 base from V and 5 bases from J, with 11 bases between. CDR1 SGHAT and CDR2 FQNNGV come from the germline V gene. The CDR3 contains 14 residues. CDR3 amino acids: CASSLAGEVTEAFF. CDR3 sequence (DNA): TGTGCCAGCAGCTTAGCTGGGGAAGTAACTGAAGCTTTCTTT. Full variable domain (remainder filled in from reference TRBV11-2 and TRBJ1-1): EAGVAQSPRYKIIEKRQSVAFWCNPISGHATLYWYQQILGQGPKLLIQFQNNGVVDDSQLPKDRFSAERLKGVDSTLKIQPAKLEDSAVYLCASSLAGEVTEAFFGQGTRLTVV.

On this clonotype itself: Compared with germline, one end of the junction differs, possibly owing to a read error. The chain carries TRBV7-9 and TRBJ2-1; a weak D match, TRBD2 (8 bases). The CDR3 is made up of 15 amino acids. Germline loops: CDR1 SEHNR, CDR2 FQNEAQ (reference sequence). The CDR3 DNA follows: TGTGCCAGCAGCGTAGCGGGGACAGCCTACAATGAGCAGTTCTTC. It specifies CASSVAGTAYNEQFF. Full variable domain (missing parts from reference TRBV7-9 and TRBJ2-1): DTGVSQNPRHKITKRGQNVTFRCDPISEHNRLYWYRQTLGQGPEFLTYFQNEAQLEKSRLLSDRFSAERPKGSFSTLEIQRTEQGDSAMYLCASSVAGTAYNEQFFGPGTRLTVL.

This clonotype came up a few times. The rearrangement joins TRBV6-5 to TRBJ1-1; D call uncertain. Germline V gives CDR1 MNHEY, CDR2 SVGAGI. The V and J ends lost 4 bases and 4 bases respectively, with 7 bases between them. The CDR3 has 12 residues. CDR3 DNA: TGTGCCAGCAGTTCTCCGGTCACTGAAGCTTTCTTT. Translation: CASSSPVTEAFF.

This clonotype was observed many times. The V and J genes are TRBV21-1 and TRBJ2-5; the table's TRBD1 call for D was not verified on the DNA. TRBV21-1 is a listed pseudogene. The CDR3 is made up of 17 amino acids. CDR3 loop: CASSCSAGGQTQETQYF. In DNA, the CDR3 is TGTGCCAGCAGCTGCTCTGCCGGAGGACAGACCCAAGAGACCCAGTACTTC.